This TCR beta chain derives from a study of long-term antiretroviral therapy in people with HIV. As for the study in general: The oldest samples precede the 2015 immediate-ART recommendation by about a decade. Points from the study as a whole: The study found that diversity rose after ART but stayed below transplant donor controls. The blood, collected between about 2004 and 2017, was possibly taken under older ART regimens.

Note on this clone: What it binds is not known.

The CDR3 length is 15 residues. V dropped 2 bases and J dropped 1; count of bases not matched to a gene: 5. Germline CDR1 reads MNHNS; CDR2 reads SASEGT. In the United States, treatment was given to all participants with HIV. immunoSEQ v3.0 was run at survey level. This table comes from immunoSEQ multiplex PCR, and its TCRdb copy is limited to in-frame clones, with some not included. The repertoire holds some 10,000 clones, with 70% to 80% as singletons. The clonotype originates from a man aged 40-55 years with HIV. Sequencing was performed on unsorted PBMCs, taken 1.8 years before starting antiretroviral therapy. The chain uses TRBV6-1 and TRBJ2-7; 7 bases align to TRBD1. The CDR3 region has the DNA TGTGCCAGCAGTGAAAGGGACAGAAAGTCCTACGAGCAGTACTTC. It is translated as CASSERDRKSYEQYF.